A single sample gave rise to the 5 T cell receptor beta chains below, sequenced in a study of T cells in Graves' hyperthyroidism and ophthalmopathy. Amplified TCR beta CDR3 regions came from RNA transcripts. HTBI primers were the set used in a first-round RT-PCR of the TCR CDR3. Each CDR3 protein is one row after TCRdb ran MiXCR on the multiplex PCR reads. The sample shows about 400,000 distinct CDR3 sequences, around 14% of them seen only once. Source material: blood. These receptors were collected from a woman aged 18-29 years with Graves' hyperthyroidism that later progressed to Graves' ophthalmopathy.

On this clonotype itself: A much larger clonotype is one base distant, so this may be a read error. J is TRBJ2-1 and V is TRBV3-1; 12 nucleotides align to TRBD2. The CDR3 totals 15 residues. CDR1 is LGHDT and CDR2 is YNNKEL in the germline V gene (reference sequence). V gave up 2 bases and J gave up 10 bases; unmatched junction bases: 6. The CDR3 spells CASSQLAGGPGEQFF. CDR3 sequence (DNA): TGTGCCAGCAGCCAACTAGCGGGAGGGCCGGGAGAGCAGTTCTTC.

This clonotype was seen only a few times. The gene calls are TRBV6-5 and TRBJ2-7, with D perhaps being TRBD1 or TRBD2 (5 bases each). V lost 2 bases and J 2 bases, leaving 10 bases between the germline ends. The CDR3 sequence is 14 residues long. Germline V gene lookup returns CDR1 MNHEY and CDR2 SVGAGI. The CDR3 reads CASSYLRGPYEQYF. In DNA, the CDR3 is TGTGCCAGCAGTTACCTTCGGGGACCCTACGAGCAGTACTTC.

This clonotype has ten or more counts. The chain couples TRBV27 to TRBJ1-6; TRBD1 might be the D (6 bases). Germline V gene sequence: CDR1 MNHEY, CDR2 SMNVEV (reference sequence). The CDR3 loop spans 17 amino acids. V was clipped by 2 bases and J by 8 bases, with 19 bases between them. CDR3: CASSLVAGGRGDSPLHF. DNA of the CDR3: TGTGCCAGCAGTTTAGTTGCTGGGGGCAGGGGCGATTCACCCCTCCACTTT.

This clonotype has a count of ten or more. The chain recombines TRBV5-5 with TRBJ1-2; D unclear. CDR1 is SGHKS, CDR2 YYEKEE, per germline (reference sequence). V was cut by 4 bases and J by 2 bases, with 9 bases left in between. The length of the CDR3 is 13 residues. The DNA of the CDR3 is TGTGCCAGCAGCATACAGCTCAACTATGGCTACACCTTC. Its translation: CASSIQLNYGYTF. The full variable domain, rest sourced from reference TRBV5-5 and TRBJ1-2, is DAGVTQSPTHLIKTRGQQVTLRCSPISGHKSVSWYQQVLGQGPQFIFQYYEKEERGRGNFPDRFSARQFPNYSSELNVNALLLGDSALYLCASSIQLNYGYTFGSGTRLTVV.

This clonotype turned up a few times. V and J are TRBV9 and TRBJ2-5; TRBD1 agrees at 7 bases. The CDR3 covers 14 residues. The ends lost 4 bases at V and 4 bases at J; junction bases unmatched: 7. Germline values: CDR1 SGDLS, CDR2 YYNGEE. The CDR3 region has the DNA TGTGCCAGCAGCCAGCGGACAGGACTAGAGACCCAGTACTTC. Protein sequence: CASSQRTGLETQYF.